This paragraph covers one T cell receptor (beta chain) sequence. Primers for the PCR totalled 60 Vbeta and 13 Jbeta. Authors' analysis steps: Unique TCR beta chains numbered approximately 76 million in a later analysis, with some 9.9 million shared. Here immunoSEQ multiplex PCR was the method, and the copy in TCRdb shows in-frame clones only, minus some. From that table come the V and J calls and clone size; the DNA was used to work out D and trimming. In the table there are fewer than 80,000 clones, 60% to 75% of which are singletons. Trimming removed 6 bases from V and 7 bases from J; junction bases left unmatched: 9. The CDR3 extends over 14 amino acids. Germline V gene sequence: CDR1 MNHNY, CDR2 SVGAGI (reference sequence). The data were obtained in a study of cytomegalovirus exposure and HLA in healthy donors.

The sample consisted of PBMCs. This clonotype originated in a woman aged 55-70 years in good health and CMV-seropositive. The rearrangement links TRBV6-6 to TRBJ1-5, with 7 bases identical to TRBD1. CDR3: CASSPGGGGQPQHF. CDR3 nucleotide sequence: TGTGCCAGCAGCCCAGGGGGTGGCGGACAGCCCCAGCATTTT.